These 8 T cell receptor beta chains share one sample of origin, sequenced in a study of STAT3 mutations in large granular lymphocyte leukemia. Clones were read by immunoSEQ multiplex PCR, and TCRdb kept only the in-frame ones, dropping some. Among over 25,000 clones, about three quarters were seen once, and the ten largest hold approximately 30%. Findings and caveats of the study: Every T-LGLL patient had at least one immunodominant TCRbeta clonotype.

Their cognate antigens are unknown. Sequencing input: peripheral blood mononuclear cells. The receptors come from a woman aged 50 to 65 with T-cell large granular lymphocyte leukemia. Some clones in this sample may be carry-over from other donors' samples.

The chain's CDR3 is CASRPLRGTSYEQYF. The DNA of the CDR3 is TGTGCCAGCAGGCCTCTGAGGGGGACCTCCTACGAGCAGTACTTC. This chain connects TRBV7-9 to TRBJ2-7, with D maybe TRBD1 (6 bases). This CDR3 region has 15 residues. Between the trimmed V and J ends, which lost 6 bases and 0 bases, there was a span of 15 bases. Per germline, CDR1 SEHNR and CDR2 FQNEAQ (reference sequence).

This clone came up a few times. This chain connects TRBV2 to TRBJ1-5; tentative D call: TRBD1 (5 bases). Trimming pared 3 bases from V and 5 bases from J, leaving 11 bases between. This CDR3 has 14 residues. Germline CDR1 SNHLY, CDR2 FYNNEI. CDR3 sequence: CASSEGDRHQPQHF. For the CDR3, the DNA is TGTGCCAGCAGTGAGGGAGACAGACATCAGCCCCAGCATTTT.

By sample fraction, this clone is large (0.1 to 1%). V gene TRBV11-3 combines with J gene TRBJ2-1; 9 bases are shared with TRBD1. The trim removed 7 bases at V and 5 bases at J, leaving 12 bases unmatched. The CDR3 loop spans 16 amino acids. Germline lookup yields CDR1 SGHNT and CDR2 YENEEA. Written as DNA, the CDR3 is TGTGCCAGCACCGATTCCTACGGGACAGGGAACAATGAGCAGTTCTTC. This gives the protein CASTDSYGTGNNEQFF.

The chain carries TRBV18 and TRBJ2-2; a weak D match, TRBD1 (6 bases). V shed 5 bases and J shed 6 bases, with 10 bases lying between them. The CDR3 contains 13 residues. Germline CDR1 is KGHSH and CDR2 is LQKENI. The CDR3 reads CASSSQGPGELFF. The CDR3 DNA follows: TGTGCCAGCTCATCCCAGGGGCCCGGGGAGCTGTTTTTT.

The chain couples TRBV6-6 to TRBJ2-3; either TRBD1 or TRBD2 may fit D (5 bases each). Germline V CDR1 and CDR2: MNHNY, SVGAGI (reference sequence). Trimming removed 0 bases at V and 3 bases at J, with 13 bases between. This CDR3 spans 16 amino acids. DNA for the CDR3: TGTGCCAGCAGTTACTCGAGGCTAGCAGGGACAGATACGCAGTATTTT. This encodes CASSYSRLAGTDTQYF.

The chain employs TRBV7-8 and TRBJ1-2, with TRBD1 identical over 7 bases. The CDR3 covers 14 residues. J lost 4 bases, V lost 4 bases, and 6 bases had no gene match. The germline gives CDR1 SGHVS, CDR2 FQNEAQ. The CDR3 loop reads CASSSQGGVYGYTF. The CDR3 DNA is TGTGCCAGCAGCTCCCAGGGGGGGGTCTATGGCTACACCTTC.

This chain uses TRBV7-3 with TRBJ1-1, with D unclear. This CDR3 region has 14 residues. Looked up from germline, CDR1 is SGHTA and CDR2 is FQGTGA. V was cut by 1 base and J by 5 bases, with 11 bases left in between. The CDR3 region is CASSLRARGTEAFF. The CDR3 nucleotides read TGTGCCAGCAGCTTAAGGGCCCGGGGTACTGAAGCTTTCTTT.

V gene TRBV13 combines with J gene TRBJ2-7, with D tentatively TRBD2 (5 bases). CDR3 length equals 14 residues. CDR1 PRHDT and CDR2 FYEKMQ come from the germline V gene (reference sequence). Trimming shortened V by 5 bases and J by 3 bases, and 14 bases separated the two germline ends. The CDR3 sequence: CASSRTRTLYEQYF. In DNA form, the CDR3 reads TGTGCCAGCAGCCGCACTAGGACTCTCTACGAGCAGTACTTC. The whole variable domain, remainder taken from reference TRBV13 and TRBJ2-7, is AAGVIQSPRHLIKEKRETATLKCYPIPRHDTVYWYQQGPGQDPQFLISFYEKMQSDKGSIPDRFSAQQFSDYHSELNMSSLELGDSALYFCASSRTRTLYEQYFGPGTRLTVT.